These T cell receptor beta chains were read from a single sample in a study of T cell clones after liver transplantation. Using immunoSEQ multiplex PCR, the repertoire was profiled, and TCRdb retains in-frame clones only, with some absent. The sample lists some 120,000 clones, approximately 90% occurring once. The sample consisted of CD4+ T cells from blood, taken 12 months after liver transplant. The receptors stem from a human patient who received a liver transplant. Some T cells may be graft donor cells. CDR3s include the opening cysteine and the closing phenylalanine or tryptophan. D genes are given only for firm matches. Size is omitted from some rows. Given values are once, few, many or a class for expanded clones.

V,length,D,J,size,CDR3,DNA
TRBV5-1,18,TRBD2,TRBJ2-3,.,CASSPGTSGRGGTDTQYF,TGCGCCAGCAGCCCGGGGACTAGCGGGAGAGGGGGCACAGATACGCAGTATTTT
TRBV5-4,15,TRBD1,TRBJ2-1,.,CASSLRDRGLYEQFF,TGTGCCAGCAGCCTCCGGGACAGGGGGCTTTATGAGCAGTTCTTC
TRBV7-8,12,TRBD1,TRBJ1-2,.,CASSPTGDGYTF,TGTGCCAGCAGCCCTACAGGGGATGGCTACACCTTC
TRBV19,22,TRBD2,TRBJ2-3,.,CASSIAPSQGWASGAKLDTQYF,TGTGCCAGTAGTATAGCCCCCTCACAGGGGTGGGCTAGCGGGGCAAAGTTGGATACGCAGTATTTT
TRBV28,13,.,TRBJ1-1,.,CASRSSGDTEAFF,TGTGCCAGCAGGTCATCAGGGGACACTGAAGCTTTCTTT
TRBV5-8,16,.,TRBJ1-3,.,CASSLALRPLGNTIYF,TGTGCCAGCAGCTTGGCCCTGCGACCGCTGGGAAACACCATATATTTT
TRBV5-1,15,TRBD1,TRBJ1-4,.,CASSSRGQINEKLFF,TGCGCCAGCAGCTCGAGGGGACAGATTAATGAAAAACTGTTTTTT
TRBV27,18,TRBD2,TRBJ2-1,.,CASSSTIVVAGVLNEQFF,TGTGCCAGCAGCTCTACTATCGTGGTAGCGGGGGTGCTCAATGAGCAGTTCTTC
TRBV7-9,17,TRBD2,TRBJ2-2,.,CASSLLTSGRATGELFF,TGTGCCAGCAGCCTCCTGACTAGCGGGAGGGCCACCGGGGAGCTGTTTTTT
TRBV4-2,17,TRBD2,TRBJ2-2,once,CASSPSRAGENTGELFF,TGTGCCAGCAGCCCATCCCGAGCGGGAGAGAACACCGGGGAGCTGTTTTTT
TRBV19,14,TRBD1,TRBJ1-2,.,CASSIDRGQYGYTF,TGTGCCAGTAGTATCGACAGGGGGCAATATGGCTACACCTTC
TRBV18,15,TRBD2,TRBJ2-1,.,CASSPFLAEDNEQFF,TGTGCCAGCTCACCATTCCTAGCGGAGGACAATGAGCAGTTCTTC
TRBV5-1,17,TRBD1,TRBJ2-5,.,CASSRTPTGGEGETQYF,TGCGCCAGCAGCCGCACCCCGACAGGGGGAGAGGGAGAGACCCAGTACTTC
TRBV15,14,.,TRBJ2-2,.,CATSRDRISRELFF,TGTGCCACCAGCAGAGATAGGATTTCCCGGGAGCTGTTTTTT
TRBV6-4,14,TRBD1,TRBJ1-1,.,CARVGQGAITEAFF,TGTGCCAGAGTTGGACAGGGGGCGATCACTGAAGCTTTCTTT
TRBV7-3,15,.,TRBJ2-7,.,CASSLRSGTPDEQYF,TGTGCCAGCAGCTTAAGGTCCGGGACCCCAGACGAGCAGTACTTC
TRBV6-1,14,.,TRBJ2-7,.,CASSEMGAVYEQYF,TGTGCCAGCAGTGAAATGGGGGCAGTGTACGAGCAGTACTTC
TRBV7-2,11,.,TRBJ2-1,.,CASSLIDRPFF,TGTGCCAGCAGCTTAATCGACCGACCGTTCTTC
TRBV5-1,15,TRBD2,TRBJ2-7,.,CASSFLGGNSYEQYF,TGCGCCAGCAGCTTCTTGGGGGGGAACTCCTACGAGCAGTACTTC
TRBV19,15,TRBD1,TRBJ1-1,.,CASSRSPTGDTEAFF,TGTGCCAGTAGTCGGTCTCCTACAGGGGACACTGAAGCTTTCTTT
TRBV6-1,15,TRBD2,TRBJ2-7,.,CASSVLATSSYEQYF,TGTGCCAGCAGCGTACTAGCGACTAGCTCCTACGAGCAGTACTTC
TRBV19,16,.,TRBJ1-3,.,CASSITSGATGNTIYF,TGTGCCAGTAGTATTACTTCCGGGGCAACTGGAAACACCATATATTTT
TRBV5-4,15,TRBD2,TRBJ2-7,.,CASSFPSGRSDEQYF,TGTGCCAGCAGCTTCCCTAGCGGGAGATCCGACGAGCAGTACTTC
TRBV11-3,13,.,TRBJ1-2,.,CASSLEGDYGYTF,TGTGCCAGCAGCTTAGAAGGGGACTATGGCTACACCTTC
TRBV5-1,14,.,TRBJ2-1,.,CASSLGAGSNEQFF,TGCGCCAGCAGCTTAGGGGCAGGGAGCAATGAGCAGTTCTTC
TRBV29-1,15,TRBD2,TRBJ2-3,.,CSVGTSGTTMDTQYF,TGCAGCGTAGGGACTAGCGGGACGACAATGGATACGCAGTATTTT
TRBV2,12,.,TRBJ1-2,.,CASSGSSYGYTF,TGTGCCAGCAGTGGATCCTCCTATGGCTACACCTTC
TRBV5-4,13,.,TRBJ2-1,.,CASTRLGASEQFF,TGTGCCAGCACCCGTTTGGGGGCCTCTGAGCAGTTCTTC
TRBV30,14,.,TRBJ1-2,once,CAWSTGTHNYGYTF,TGTGCCTGGAGTACCGGGACACATAACTATGGCTACACCTTC
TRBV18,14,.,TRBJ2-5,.,CASSTKEAVGTQYF,TGTGCCAGCTCGACAAAAGAGGCAGTCGGGACCCAGTACTTC
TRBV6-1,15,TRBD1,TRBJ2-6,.,CASRTGGTGANVLTF,TGTGCCAGCAGAACAGGGGGCACTGGGGCCAACGTCCTGACTTTC
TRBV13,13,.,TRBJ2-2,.,CASSFYTSGELFF,TGTGCCAGCAGCTTCTATACGTCCGGGGAGCTGTTTTTT
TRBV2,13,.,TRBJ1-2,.,CASRVSVNYGYTF,TGTGCCAGCAGGGTATCCGTAAACTATGGCTACACCTTC
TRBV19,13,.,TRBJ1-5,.,CASSLDRNQPQHF,TGTGCCAGTAGTCTGGACAGAAATCAGCCCCAGCATTTT
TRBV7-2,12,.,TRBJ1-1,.,CASSFNGREAFF,TGTGCCAGCAGCTTTAACGGCCGTGAAGCTTTCTTT
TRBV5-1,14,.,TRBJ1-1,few,CASGTGTMNTEAFF,TGCGCCAGCGGTACAGGTACCATGAACACTGAAGCTTTCTTT
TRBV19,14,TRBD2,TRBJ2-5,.,CASSLGLGRETQYF,TGTGCCAGTAGTTTGGGACTAGGCAGGGAGACCCAGTACTTC
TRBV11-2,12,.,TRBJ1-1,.,CASSLVGGEAFF,TGTGCCAGCAGCTTAGTGGGGGGTGAAGCTTTCTTT
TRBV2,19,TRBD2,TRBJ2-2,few,CASSDPGLAGGLPAGELFF,TGTGCCAGCAGTGATCCGGGACTAGCGGGAGGGCTCCCCGCCGGGGAGCTGTTTTTT
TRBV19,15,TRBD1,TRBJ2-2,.,CASSTGTGGAGELFF,TGTGCCAGTAGTACCGGGACAGGGGGCGCCGGGGAGCTGTTTTTT
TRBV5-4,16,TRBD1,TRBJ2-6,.,CASSSTGVTGANVLTF,TGTGCCAGCAGCTCTACAGGGGTTACTGGGGCCAACGTCCTGACTTTC
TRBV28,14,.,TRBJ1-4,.,CASSAPGGDEKLFF,TGTGCCAGCAGCGCCCCGGGGGGGGACGAAAAACTGTTTTTT
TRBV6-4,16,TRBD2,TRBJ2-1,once,CASSYYSGSSYNEQFF,TGTGCCAGCAGTTATTACAGCGGGAGTTCCTACAATGAGCAGTTCTTC
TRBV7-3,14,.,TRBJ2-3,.,CASSLIASTDTQYF,TGTGCCAGCAGCTTAATTGCCAGCACAGATACGCAGTATTTT